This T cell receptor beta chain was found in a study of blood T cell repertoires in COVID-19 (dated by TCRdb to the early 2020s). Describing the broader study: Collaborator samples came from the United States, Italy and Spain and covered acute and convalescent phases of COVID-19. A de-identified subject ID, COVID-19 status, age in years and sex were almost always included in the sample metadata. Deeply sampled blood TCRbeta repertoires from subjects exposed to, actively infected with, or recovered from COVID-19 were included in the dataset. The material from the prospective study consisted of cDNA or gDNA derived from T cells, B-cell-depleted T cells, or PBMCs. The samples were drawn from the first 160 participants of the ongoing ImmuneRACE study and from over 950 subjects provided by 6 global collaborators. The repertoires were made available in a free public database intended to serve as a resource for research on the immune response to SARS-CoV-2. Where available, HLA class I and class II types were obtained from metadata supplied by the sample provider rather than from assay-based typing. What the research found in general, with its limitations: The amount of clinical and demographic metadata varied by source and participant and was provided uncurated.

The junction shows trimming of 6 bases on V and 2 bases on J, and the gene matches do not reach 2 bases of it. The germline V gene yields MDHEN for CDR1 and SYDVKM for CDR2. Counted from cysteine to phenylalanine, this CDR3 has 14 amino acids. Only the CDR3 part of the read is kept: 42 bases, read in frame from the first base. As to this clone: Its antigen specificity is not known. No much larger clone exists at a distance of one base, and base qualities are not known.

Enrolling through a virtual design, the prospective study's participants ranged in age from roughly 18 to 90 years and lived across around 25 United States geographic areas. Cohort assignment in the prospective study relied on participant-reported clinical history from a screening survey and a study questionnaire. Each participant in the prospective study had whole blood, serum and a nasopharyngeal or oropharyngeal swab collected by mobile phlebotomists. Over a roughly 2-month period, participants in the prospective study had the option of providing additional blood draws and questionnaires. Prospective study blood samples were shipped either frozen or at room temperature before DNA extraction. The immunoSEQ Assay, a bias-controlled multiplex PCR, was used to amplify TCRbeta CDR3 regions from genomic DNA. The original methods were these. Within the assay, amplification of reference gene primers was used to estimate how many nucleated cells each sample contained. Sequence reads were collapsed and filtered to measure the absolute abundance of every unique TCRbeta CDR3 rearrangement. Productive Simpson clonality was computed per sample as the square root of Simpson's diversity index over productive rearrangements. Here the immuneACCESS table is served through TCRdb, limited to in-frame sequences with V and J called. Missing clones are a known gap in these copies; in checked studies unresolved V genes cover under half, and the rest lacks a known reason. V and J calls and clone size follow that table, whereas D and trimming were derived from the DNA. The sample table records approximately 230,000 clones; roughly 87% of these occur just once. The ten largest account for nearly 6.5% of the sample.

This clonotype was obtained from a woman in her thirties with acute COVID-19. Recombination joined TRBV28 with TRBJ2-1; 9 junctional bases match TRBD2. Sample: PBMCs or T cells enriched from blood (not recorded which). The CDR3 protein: CASRGTSTYNEQFF. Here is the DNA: TGTGCCAGCAGGGGGACTAGCACCTACAATGAGCAGTTCTTC. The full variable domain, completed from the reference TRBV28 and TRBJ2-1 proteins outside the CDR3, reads DVKVTQSSRYLVKRTGEKVFLECVQDMDHENMFWYRQDPGLGLRLIYFSYDVKMKEKGDIPEGYSVSREKKERFSLILESASTNQTSMYLCASRGTSTYNEQFFGPGTRLTVL.